This T cell receptor beta chain was obtained from a study of human thymus T cells. Germline V lookup: CDR1 LGHNA, CDR2 YNFKEQ. The ends were cut back, 1 base at V and 2 bases at J, with 6 bases in the middle. The CDR3 is 13 residues long. Study-level results: Thymic and blood repertoires appeared to carry a bias in their V and J gene usage. Related research described thymic repertoires that were highly overlapping among unrelated individuals.

Method: immunoSEQ multiplex PCR; TCRdb's copy keeps in-frame clones and lacks some. The sample lists roughly 86,000 clones; approximately 97% were seen once. This clone was counted a single time. The antigen is unknown. Resections obtained during corrective heart surgery supplied the thymus tissue. Healthy Finnish infants undergoing corrective surgery for congenital heart defects provided the donor material. V and J are TRBV4-2 and TRBJ2-7; D uncertain. The TCR sequence derives from a boy younger than two with a congenital heart defect but otherwise immunologically healthy. The sample taken for sequencing was thymus tissue. CDR3 amino acids: CASSQGYPYEQYF. The CDR3 nucleotides are TGTGCCAGCAGCCAAGGGTATCCCTACGAGCAGTACTTC.